The 31 T cell receptor beta chains reported below all come from one sample, sequenced in a study of blood T cell repertoires in COVID-19. Generated by immunoSEQ multiplex PCR, the TCRdb table keeps only in-frame clones and is missing some. In the table there are 270,000 or so clones, about 89% of which are singletons. Sample: PBMCs or T cells enriched from blood (not recorded which). These receptors were obtained from a woman in her late teens or twenties who had recovered from COVID-19.

The chain combines TRBV7-9 with TRBJ1-2, with TRBD1 as a possible D gene (6 bases). The germline V gene encodes CDR1 SEHNR and CDR2 FQNEAQ (reference sequence). The CDR3 is 14 amino acids. Trimming took 4 bases from V and 0 from J, leaving 9 bases between them. The CDR3 protein is CASSYRAANYGYTF. The CDR3 region has the DNA TGTGCCAGCAGCTACAGGGCAGCTAACTATGGCTACACCTTC.

The V and J genes are TRBV28 and TRBJ2-5, with D perhaps TRBD1 (5 bases). The V and J ends lost 2 bases and 5 bases respectively, with 12 bases between them. In germline, CDR1 is MDHEN, CDR2 SYDVKM. This CDR3 has 14 residues. The CDR3 sequence: CASSLKGFYETQYF. CDR3 in DNA: TGTGCCAGCAGTTTAAAGGGGTTTTACGAGACCCAGTACTTC.

The chain couples TRBV2 to TRBJ1-1; a possible D gene is TRBD1 (5 bases). The CDR3 is 15 amino acids. Germline lookup yields CDR1 SNHLY and CDR2 FYNNEI. Between the trimmed V and J ends, which lost 7 bases and 4 bases, there was a span of 19 bases. The CDR3 loop is CASKSGGGRITEAFF. The CDR3 bases are TGTGCCAGCAAATCCGGGGGGGGTAGGATCACTGAAGCTTTCTTT.

Only a few counts were recorded for this clone. V usage is TRBV6-2 or TRBV6-3 and J usage is TRBJ2-5, with D possibly being TRBD2 (7 bases). CDR1 and CDR2 (germline): MNHEY, SVGEGT. The CDR3 extends over 16 amino acids. V gave up 0 bases and J gave up 3 bases, with 14 bases separating them. CDR3 loop: CASSYSLGGGEETQYF. CDR3 nucleotides: TGTGCCAGCAGTTACTCGTTAGGAGGGGGGGAAGAGACCCAGTACTTC.

The sample holds one count of this clone. The V gene is TRBV28, the J gene TRBJ2-2; maybe TRBD2 (6 bases). V was clipped by 3 bases and J by 3 bases, with 17 bases between them. This CDR3 has 17 residues. Per germline, CDR1 MDHEN and CDR2 SYDVKM. CDR3 bases: TGTGCCAGCAGTTTTAGTTATCTGGGGGGATACACCGGGGAGCTGTTTTTT. It encodes CASSFSYLGGYTGELFF.

This chain joins TRBV6-5 and TRBJ2-5; possible D gene TRBD2, 6 bases. The CDR3 runs 14 residues. The V gene's germline CDR1 is MNHEY and CDR2 SVGAGI. Trimming took off 2 bases at V and 3 bases at J, with 10 bases between the two ends. CDR3 loop: CASSYGGSEETQYF. DNA of the CDR3: TGTGCCAGCAGTTACGGGGGGTCAGAAGAGACCCAGTACTTC.

The V call is TRBV6-5, the J call TRBJ2-1; 7 positions agree with TRBD2. The CDR3 covers 15 residues. J was trimmed by 3 bases and V by 0 bases; bases with no gene match: 2. CDR1 is MNHEY, CDR2 SVGAGI, per germline. CDR3 residues: CASSYSASGYNEQFF. The CDR3 nucleotides are TGTGCCAGCAGTTACTCGGCTAGCGGCTACAATGAGCAGTTCTTC.

This clone was detected only a few times. The chain uses TRBV7-9 and TRBJ2-1; possible D gene TRBD2, 5 bases. V lost 1 base to trimming and J lost 2 bases, with 9 bases between them. Germline-derived CDR1 and CDR2 are SEHNR and FQNEAQ (reference sequence). The CDR3 sequence is 15 residues long. CDR3 protein: CASSLGASPYNEQFF. The DNA for the CDR3 is TGTGCCAGCAGCTTAGGGGCTAGCCCCTACAATGAGCAGTTCTTC.

The chain couples TRBV5-1 to TRBJ2-7; D not certain. The length of the CDR3 is 15 residues. The germline V gene has CDR1 SGHRS and CDR2 YFSETQ. The V and J ends lost 0 bases and 0 bases respectively, with 10 bases between them. CDR3 protein: CASSLGGVLSYEQYF. The CDR3 DNA follows: TGCGCCAGCAGCTTGGGCGGAGTACTCTCCTACGAGCAGTACTTC.

This chain links TRBV7-2 with TRBJ1-6; D may be TRBD1 (6 bases). Per the germline V gene, CDR1 is SGHTA and CDR2 is FQGNSA. CDR3 length: 15 amino acids. Trimming took 1 base from V and 9 from J, leaving 13 bases between them. The CDR3 reads CASSLEGDITSPLHF. As DNA, the CDR3 is TGTGCCAGCAGCTTAGAAGGGGACATTACTTCACCCCTCCACTTT.

This chain links TRBV19 with TRBJ1-1; no clear D gene. This CDR3 has 12 amino acids. In germline, CDR1 is LNHDA, CDR2 SQIVND (reference sequence). Trimming pared 3 bases from V and 6 bases from J, leaving 8 bases between. CDR3 amino acids: CASSIASAEAFF. CDR3 sequence (DNA): TGTGCCAGTAGTATCGCATCGGCTGAAGCTTTCTTT.

The chain links TRBV5-1 to TRBJ1-6; 9 nucleotides match TRBD1. Germline loops: CDR1 SGHRS, CDR2 YFSETQ. The CDR3 has 15 amino acids. Trimming took 0 bases from V and 5 from J; bases not matched to a gene: 0. The CDR3 protein is CASSLGDRDNSPLHF. The CDR3 DNA sequence: TGCGCCAGCAGCTTGGGGGACAGGGATAATTCACCCCTCCACTTT.

J is TRBJ1-1 and V is TRBV15; D unresolved. The CDR3 has 15 residues. Trimming took off 0 bases at V and 6 bases at J, with 14 bases between the two ends. Germline CDR1 LNHNV, CDR2 YYDKDF (reference sequence). For the CDR3, the DNA is TGTGCCACCAGCAGAGATGCGGGTGTGAATGCTGAAGCTTTCTTT. Protein: CATSRDAGVNAEAFF. Based on the CDR3 plus reference TRBV15 and TRBJ1-1, the full variable domain is DAMVIQNPRYQVTQFGKPVTLSCSQTLNHNVMYWYQQKSSQAPKLLFHYYDKDFNNEADTPDNFQSRRPNTSFCFLDIRSPGLGDTAMYLCATSRDAGVNAEAFFGQGTRLTVV.

This clone has just a few counts. V usage is TRBV2 and J usage is TRBJ2-7; 7 bases are a match to TRBD2. V lost 6 bases, J lost 7 bases, and 9 bases stayed unmatched. CDR1 and CDR2 from the germline V gene are SNHLY and FYNNEI. This CDR3 has 13 amino acids. The CDR3 region is CASSPRSGPEQYF. CDR3 in DNA: TGTGCCAGCAGCCCTCGTAGCGGGCCGGAGCAGTACTTC.

This clone was seen only once. The chain employs TRBV4-1 and TRBJ2-7; the D gene is possibly TRBD1 (5 bases). The CDR3 has 14 amino acids. The ends were cut back, 1 base at V and 4 bases at J, with 11 bases in the middle. In germline, CDR1 is MGHRA, CDR2 YSYEKL. The CDR3 reads CASSQGSGLYEQYF. DNA of the CDR3: TGCGCCAGCAGCCAAGGCTCAGGGCTTTACGAGCAGTACTTC.

In DNA form, the CDR3 reads TGTGCCTGGAGTCCAGGGCCCACTGAAGCTTTCTTT. Amino acid sequence: CAWSPGPTEAFF. This chain joins TRBV30 and TRBJ1-1; a weak D match, TRBD1 (5 bases). Trimming cost V 2 bases and J 4 bases, with 8 bases left between them. Germline V CDR1 and CDR2: GTSNPN, SVGIG (reference sequence). This CDR3 contains 12 residues.

This sequence joins TRBV7-3 and TRBJ2-2; D might be TRBD2 (5 bases). The V gene lost 3 bases and the J gene lost 0 bases, with 11 bases spanning the gap. The CDR3 has 16 amino acids. In germline, CDR1 is SGHTA, CDR2 FQGTGA. CDR3 in amino acids: CASSFGDLTNTGELFF. For the CDR3, the DNA is TGTGCCAGCAGCTTCGGGGATTTAACGAACACCGGGGAGCTGTTTTTT.

The chain carries TRBV28 and TRBJ2-5, with TRBD2 matching 7 bases. From germline, CDR1 is MDHEN and CDR2 SYDVKM. The CDR3 spans 15 residues. Unmatched junction bases numbered 15, after V lost 9 bases and J lost 5 bases. The CDR3 spells CASDSGLVENETQYF. DNA of the CDR3: TGTGCCAGTGACTCCGGACTAGTAGAAAATGAGACCCAGTACTTC.

J is TRBJ1-2 and V is TRBV9; perhaps TRBD1 as D (5 bases). V lost 4 bases to trimming and J lost 2 bases, with 15 bases between them. Germline V gives CDR1 SGDLS, CDR2 YYNGEE. CDR3 length equals 15 residues. The CDR3 is CASSPTLQGNYGYTF. The CDR3 DNA sequence: TGTGCCAGCAGCCCCACCCTCCAGGGAAACTATGGCTACACCTTC.

The rearrangement joins TRBV11-2 to TRBJ2-1; possibly TRBD2 for D (5 bases). Per the germline V gene, CDR1 is SGHAT and CDR2 is FQNNGV. V was clipped by 1 base and J by 4 bases, with 14 bases between them. This CDR3 contains 16 residues. Written as DNA, the CDR3 is TGTGCCAGCAGCTTAGTTATGAGACTACCTTACAATGAGCAGTTCTTC. This sequence encodes CASSLVMRLPYNEQFF.

A single count supports this clone. The V gene is TRBV20-1, the J gene TRBJ2-6; TRBD2 matches 7 bases. Germline V gene sequence: CDR1 DFQATT, CDR2 SNEGSKA (reference sequence). The CDR3 length is 16 residues. After removal of 3 bases from V and 0 bases from J, the junction contained 5 bases not matched to a gene. The CDR3 sequence: CSASGRESSGANVLTF. The CDR3 bases are TGCAGTGCTAGTGGGAGGGAAAGCTCTGGGGCCAACGTCCTGACTTTC.

The J gene is TRBJ2-5, the V gene TRBV24-1, with TRBD1 identical over 7 bases. CDR3 length equals 15 residues. V dropped 1 base and J dropped 2; count of bases not matched to a gene: 3. Per the germline V gene, CDR1 is KGHDR and CDR2 is SFDVKD. CDR3 nucleotide sequence: TGTGCCACCAGTGATTTCGCACAGGGGCAAGAGACCCAGTACTTC. Protein: CATSDFAQGQETQYF.

This sequence joins TRBV28 and TRBJ2-1, with 7 bases identical to TRBD1. Germline CDR1 MDHEN, CDR2 SYDVKM. The J segment lost 10 bases and the V segment lost 7 bases, leaving 19 bases of the junction unmatched. The CDR3 has 16 amino acids. CDR3 in DNA: TGTGCCAGCAAGGCAGGGGGACACGTGGTGGACAGGGAGCAGTTCTTC. The encoded protein is CASKAGGHVVDREQFF. The variable domain in full, with the rest retrieved from reference TRBV28 and TRBJ2-1, is DVKVTQSSRYLVKRTGEKVFLECVQDMDHENMFWYRQDPGLGLRLIYFSYDVKMKEKGDIPEGYSVSREKKERFSLILESASTNQTSMYLCASKAGGHVVDREQFFGPGTRLTVL.

The CDR3 protein is CASSSQGTGNIQYF. Written as DNA, the CDR3 is TGTGCCAGCAGCTCCCAAGGGACAGGAAACATTCAGTACTTC. The rearrangement uses TRBV7-2 and TRBJ2-4; 8 bases are a match to TRBD1. The CDR3 length is 14 residues. Germline V gene data show CDR1 as SGHTA and CDR2 as FQGNSA. V was pared by 4 bases and J by 6 bases, with 5 bases of the junction left unmatched.

The chain recombines TRBV4-2 with TRBJ2-1; 16 nucleotides match TRBD2. After removal of 0 bases from V and 7 bases from J, the junction contained 6 bases not matched to a gene. Germline V gene lookup returns CDR1 LGHNA and CDR2 YNFKEQ. The CDR3 length is 18 residues. The CDR3 loop reads CASSQETGLAGGPNEQFF. Written as DNA, the CDR3 is TGTGCCAGCAGCCAAGAGACGGGACTAGCGGGAGGGCCGAATGAGCAGTTCTTC.

The chain couples TRBV9 to TRBJ2-3; TRBD2 agrees at 10 bases. CDR3 length: 20 amino acids. Germline V gene data show CDR1 as SGDLS and CDR2 as YYNGEE. V lost 2 bases to trimming and J lost 3 bases; unmatched junction nucleotides: 18. In nucleotides, the CDR3 is TGTGCCAGCAGCGTGGGGCTTAAGGGGAGCGGGAGGGCCCGGACAGATACGCAGTATTTT. Encoded protein: CASSVGLKGSGRARTDTQYF. Full variable domain (outside the CDR3, taken from reference TRBV9 and TRBJ2-3): DSGVTQTPKHLITATGQRVTLRCSPRSGDLSVYWYQQSLDQGLQFLIQYYNGEERAKGNILERFSAQQFPDLHSELNLSSLELGDSALYFCASSVGLKGSGRARTDTQYFGPGTRLTVL.

This clone was seen a few times. The chain carries TRBV7-9 and TRBJ1-2; perhaps TRBD1 as D (6 bases). V lost 5 bases and J 10 bases, leaving 17 bases between the germline ends. The V gene's germline CDR1 is SEHNR and CDR2 FQNEAQ (reference sequence). This CDR3 contains 13 residues. CDR3: CASSTGTSNDYTF. The CDR3 nucleotides read TGTGCCAGCAGCACTGGGACATCGAACGACTACACCTTC.

The chain carries TRBV4-1 and TRBJ2-7; 16 nucleotides align to TRBD2. This CDR3 is 19 amino acids long. Germline assignment: CDR1 MGHRA and CDR2 YSYEKL. V was clipped by 1 base and J by 7 bases; unmatched bases: 13. The CDR3 sequence is CASSQVPPGTSGRANEQYF. The DNA of the CDR3 is TGCGCCAGCAGCCAAGTCCCTCCCGGGACTAGCGGGAGGGCCAATGAGCAGTACTTC.

This chain joins TRBV27 and TRBJ2-5, with 8 bases aligning to TRBD2. The CDR3 totals 16 residues. From germline, CDR1 is MNHEY and CDR2 SMNVEV (reference sequence). V gave up 5 bases and J gave up 1 base; unmatched junction bases: 9. The CDR3 DNA reads as TGTGCCAGCAGTCCCCGGGGTAGCGGGACCCAAGAGACCCAGTACTTC. It specifies CASSPRGSGTQETQYF.

J is TRBJ1-2 and V is TRBV9; no reliable D call. V gave up 2 bases and J gave up 6 bases, with 8 bases separating them. This CDR3 contains 12 residues. Germline V gene lookup returns CDR1 SGDLS and CDR2 YYNGEE. CDR3 DNA sequence: TGTGCCAGCAGCGTTGCGAGGAATGGCTACACCTTC. Encoded protein: CASSVARNGYTF.

The rearrangement uses TRBV7-9 and TRBJ1-2, with unresolved D. Trimming pared 5 bases from V and 0 bases from J, leaving 25 bases between. Germline V CDR1 and CDR2: SEHNR, FQNEAQ (reference sequence). CDR3 size: 19 residues. The CDR3 spells CASSPSVIREKGANYGYTF. The CDR3 region has the DNA TGTGCCAGCAGCCCCAGCGTCATAAGGGAAAAGGGAGCTAACTATGGCTACACCTTC.